This T cell receptor beta chain was obtained from a study of T cells in Graves' hyperthyroidism and ophthalmopathy. Study at large: Peripheral blood sampling occurred at initial diagnosis, before any treatment. Study-level results: Researchers found most expanded thyroid clonotypes above 0.001 in blood as well.

The CDR3 consists of 14 residues. Trimming took 11 bases from V and 0 from J, leaving 14 bases between them. Germline CDR1 reads SEHNR; CDR2 reads FQNEAQ (reference sequence). This clonotype has only a few counts. What it recognizes is unknown. RNA transcripts were the template for amplifying TCR beta CDR3 regions. The TCR CDR3 first-round RT-PCR relied on the HTBI primer set. One entry per CDR3 protein results from TCRdb running MiXCR on the multiplex PCR reads. The repertoire has 450,000 to 650,000 distinct CDR3 sequences, around 21% of them found once; the top ten carry 26%. For Graves' hyperthyroidism to be stable, ophthalmopathy could not progress within 18 months. The hyperthyroidism was newly diagnosed and had lasted under 2 months; the patients were aged 18 to 65.

The chain joins TRBV7-9 to TRBJ1-3; D remains ambiguous. Sequenced sample: blood. This clonotype was sampled from a man aged 18 to 29 with Graves' hyperthyroidism. The CDR3 region is CAYALGFSGNTIYF. The CDR3 DNA reads as TGTGCCTACGCCCTGGGGTTCTCTGGAAACACCATATATTTT.